The source of this T cell receptor beta chain is a study of T cell responses to AZD1222 COVID-19 vaccine. Germline V gene lookup returns CDR1 LGHDT and CDR2 YNNKEL (reference sequence). This CDR3 region has 14 residues. J gave up 4 bases and V 5 bases, and 7 bases lay outside the gene matches. Profiled with immunoSEQ multiplex PCR; TCRdb holds only in-frame clones, not every one. The sample has roughly 120,000 clones, around nine tenths seen once. The sequences come from peripheral blood, collected on day 0 of AZD1222 vaccination. The J gene is TRBJ1-2, the V gene TRBV3-1 (or the pseudogene TRBV3-2), with 7 bases identical to TRBD1. This TCR was recovered from an adult in good health. The CDR3 spells CASSFTGVGYGYTF. As DNA, the CDR3 is TGTGCCAGCAGCTTCACAGGGGTAGGCTATGGCTACACCTTC.